The 15 T cell receptor beta chains below come from one sample, sequenced in a study of cytomegalovirus exposure and HLA in healthy donors. The PCR was carried out with 60 Vbeta primers and 13 Jbeta primers. Here immunoSEQ multiplex PCR was the method, and the copy in TCRdb shows in-frame clones only, minus some. This sample's table has roughly 50,000 clones. Sequencing was carried out using PBMCs. All receptors derive from a woman aged 35 to 49 in good health and CMV-seronegative.

This chain joins TRBV7-9 and TRBJ2-7; unclear D gene. Germline CDR1 reads SEHNR; CDR2 reads FQNEAQ (reference sequence). The CDR3 contains 14 residues. The germline V and J ends were trimmed by 1 base and 6 bases, with 13 bases remaining between them. CDR3 sequence reads: CASSLGLVTGEQYF. The CDR3 coding sequence is TGTGCCAGCAGCTTAGGGCTAGTAACGGGCGAGCAGTACTTC.

J is TRBJ2-5 and V is TRBV2; D possibly corresponds to TRBD2 (5 bases). From germline, CDR1 is SNHLY and CDR2 FYNNEI. V shed 7 bases and J shed 3 bases, with 6 bases lying between them. The CDR3 is 11 residues long. The chain's CDR3 is CASMREETQYF. The CDR3 DNA sequence: TGTGCCAGCATGAGGGAAGAGACCCAGTACTTC.

The V gene is TRBV2, the J gene TRBJ1-2; 8 positions match TRBD1. The CDR3 totals 15 residues. With V trimmed by 3 bases and J by 6 bases, 9 bases remained unmatched. The germline V gene has CDR1 SNHLY and CDR2 FYNNEI. The CDR3 loop is CASSDFRQGNDGYTF. DNA for the CDR3: TGTGCCAGCAGTGACTTTAGACAGGGGAATGATGGCTACACCTTC.

V is TRBV27 and J is TRBJ2-1; the match to TRBD1 covers 8 bases. Per the germline V gene, CDR1 is MNHEY and CDR2 is SMNVEV (reference sequence). The CDR3 totals 13 residues. V lost 5 bases to trimming and J lost 12 bases; unmatched junction nucleotides: 9. CDR3 residues: CASSDGQGTGQFF. CDR3 in DNA: TGTGCCAGCAGTGACGGACAGGGAACGGGGCAGTTCTTC.

The rearrangement joins TRBV7-6 to TRBJ1-1; TRBD1 is a possible D gene (5 bases). Trimming stripped 1 base from V and 11 bases from J, with 11 bases between. CDR1 is SGHVS, CDR2 FNYEAQ, per germline. This CDR3 is 12 amino acids long. CDR3 in amino acids: CASSLGEGMAFF. Written as DNA, the CDR3 is TGTGCCAGCAGCTTAGGGGAGGGGATGGCTTTCTTT.

This chain links TRBV4-2 with TRBJ2-5; 10 bases match TRBD1. Per germline, CDR1 LGHNA and CDR2 YNFKEQ. V lost 5 bases, J lost 3 bases, and 3 bases stayed unmatched. The CDR3 runs 14 residues. DNA for the CDR3: TGTGCCAGCAGCGGGGGGACAGGGGAAGAGACCCAGTACTTC. It is translated as CASSGGTGEETQYF.

A remark on this clone: Sequence at one end of the junction differs from germline and may be a read error. The sample carries other DNA sequences with the same CDR3. The rearrangement joins TRBV4-3 to TRBJ1-6, with 9 positions matching TRBD1. Per germline, CDR1 LGHNA and CDR2 YSLEER. CDR3 length: 15 amino acids. DNA for the CDR3: TGCGCCAGCAGCCAAGATTGGGGACAGGGAGTACCCCTACACTTT. This sequence encodes CASSQDWGQGVPLHF.

The chain recombines TRBV5-4 with TRBJ1-4; 9 bases line up with TRBD1. Unmatched junction bases numbered 6, after V lost 3 bases and J lost 6 bases. The length of the CDR3 is 15 residues. Germline CDR1 SGHNT, CDR2 YYREEE (reference sequence). This CDR3 is CASSSPGQGHEKLFF. CDR3 nucleotides: TGTGCCAGCAGCTCCCCGGGACAGGGCCATGAAAAACTGTTTTTT.

In regard to this clone: Relative to the germline gene, one junction end is altered; a read error may explain this. The V call is TRBV11-3, the J call TRBJ1-2; TRBD1 matches 7 bases. This CDR3 is 12 amino acids long. Per germline, CDR1 SGHNT and CDR2 YENEEA. CDR3 nucleotides: TGTGCCGGCAGCCCAGACAGGGTTCGCTACACCTTC. It encodes CAGSPDRVRYTF. The full variable domain, completed using reference TRBV11-3 and TRBJ1-2, is EAGVVQSPRYKIIEKKQPVAFWCNPISGHNTLYWYLQNLGQGPELLIRYENEEAVDDSQLPKDRFSAERLKGVDSTLKIQPAELGDSAVYLCAGSPDRVRYTFGSGTRLTVV.

The chain is built from TRBV5-8 and TRBJ1-2; the match to TRBD1 covers 10 bases. Germline loops: CDR1 SGHTS, CDR2 YDEGEE. Trimming removed 5 bases from V and 7 bases from J; junction bases left unmatched: 11. The CDR3 is 15 amino acids. The CDR3 DNA follows: TGTGCCAGCAGGGCCCGGGACAGGGGCCCCTCTGGCTACACCTTC. This codes for CASRARDRGPSGYTF.

The chain uses TRBV4-2 and TRBJ2-1; D unresolved. Trimming removed 0 bases at V and 7 bases at J, with 10 bases between. This CDR3 has 14 amino acids. CDR1 LGHNA and CDR2 YNFKEQ come from the germline V gene. The CDR3 is CASSQDRSPNEQFF. The CDR3 DNA sequence: TGTGCCAGCAGCCAAGACAGGTCCCCGAATGAGCAGTTCTTC.

The rearrangement joins TRBV12-5 to TRBJ1-3; possibly TRBD1 for D (6 bases). V was trimmed by 4 bases and J by 4 bases, leaving 23 bases between them. CDR3 length: 18 residues. CDR1 and CDR2 from the germline V gene are LGHNT and FRNRAP. DNA for the CDR3: TGTGCTAGTGGTTGGGTCAATATCGGACAGTTGACGGGAAACACCATATATTTT. This encodes CASGWVNIGQLTGNTIYF.

The CDR3 DNA reads as TGTGCCACCAGCAGAGATGTAGAATTTGGGGCCAACGTCCTGACTTTC. Protein sequence: CATSRDVEFGANVLTF. The chain links TRBV15 to TRBJ2-6; D uncertain. The V and J ends lost 0 bases and 3 bases respectively, with 9 bases between them. The germline V gene has CDR1 LNHNV and CDR2 YYDKDF (reference sequence). The CDR3 is made up of 16 amino acids. Full variable domain (missing parts from reference TRBV15 and TRBJ2-6): DAMVIQNPRYQVTQFGKPVTLSCSQTLNHNVMYWYQQKSSQAPKLLFHYYDKDFNNEADTPDNFQSRRPNTSFCFLDIRSPGLGDTAMYLCATSRDVEFGANVLTFGAGSRLTVL.

This sequence joins TRBV7-6 and TRBJ2-7; 12 bases are a match to TRBD1. CDR1 and CDR2 from the germline V gene are SGHVS and FNYEAQ. The length of the CDR3 is 16 residues. V shed 5 bases and J 0 bases; nucleotides not matched to a gene: 5. As DNA, the CDR3 is TGTGCCAGCAGCCCCGGGACAGGGGGCTTCTCCTACGAGCAGTACTTC. It codes for CASSPGTGGFSYEQYF.

With respect to this clone: The sample holds other DNA sequences that translate to the same CDR3. The chain joins TRBV18 to TRBJ1-1, with 8 bases identical to TRBD1. Germline CDR1 reads KGHSH; CDR2 reads LQKENI. This CDR3 is built from 14 residues. V gave up 6 bases and J gave up 5 bases; unmatched junction bases: 8. The CDR3: CASSQDRAGTEAFF. CDR3 nucleotide sequence: TGTGCCAGCTCTCAGGACAGGGCGGGGACTGAAGCTTTCTTT. The entire variable domain, with the rest obtained from reference TRBV18 and TRBJ1-1, is as follows: NAGVMQNPRHLVRRRGQEARLRCSPMKGHSHVYWYRQLPEEGLKFMVYLQKENIIDESGMPKERFSAEFPKEGPSILRIQQVVRGDSAAYFCASSQDRAGTEAFFGQGTRLTVV.